This T cell receptor beta chain was identified in a study of beta chain features in type 1 diabetes. Study results and limitations: Any role of HLA type in TCRB rearrangement remained unresolved here. For patients and controls alike, PCR might favor shorter templates to the same degree. Across all four CD4+ subsets, people with type 1 diabetes showed modestly shorter TCRB CDR3s.

One heparinised draw, averaging about 116 mL, was taken per donor. CD4+ naive, central memory, regulatory and stem cell-like memory subsets were isolated by sorting on CD45RO/CCR7/CD25/CD127/CD95/CD27. The authors reverse transcribed all of the isolated RNA, so sequencing captured expressed TCRB transcripts. Assay used: immunoSEQ multiplex PCR; TCRdb lists only in-frame clones, some missing. The table shows about 340,000 clones, with 9.3% occurring only once. In regard to this clone: Its specificity is not known.

Trimming took 0 bases from V and 0 from J; bases not matched to a gene: 8. CDR1 and CDR2 (germline): SGHDT, YYEEEE. This CDR3 comprises 18 residues. Sequencing used central memory CD4+ T cells from blood. The sequence was obtained from a man aged 30-40 years with type 1 diabetes. The chain recombines TRBV5-6 with TRBJ2-5; 10 nucleotides match TRBD2. This CDR3 is CASSLVGSGGTNQETQYF. The CDR3 coding sequence is TGTGCCAGCAGCTTGGTGGGTAGCGGGGGGACTAACCAAGAGACCCAGTACTTC.